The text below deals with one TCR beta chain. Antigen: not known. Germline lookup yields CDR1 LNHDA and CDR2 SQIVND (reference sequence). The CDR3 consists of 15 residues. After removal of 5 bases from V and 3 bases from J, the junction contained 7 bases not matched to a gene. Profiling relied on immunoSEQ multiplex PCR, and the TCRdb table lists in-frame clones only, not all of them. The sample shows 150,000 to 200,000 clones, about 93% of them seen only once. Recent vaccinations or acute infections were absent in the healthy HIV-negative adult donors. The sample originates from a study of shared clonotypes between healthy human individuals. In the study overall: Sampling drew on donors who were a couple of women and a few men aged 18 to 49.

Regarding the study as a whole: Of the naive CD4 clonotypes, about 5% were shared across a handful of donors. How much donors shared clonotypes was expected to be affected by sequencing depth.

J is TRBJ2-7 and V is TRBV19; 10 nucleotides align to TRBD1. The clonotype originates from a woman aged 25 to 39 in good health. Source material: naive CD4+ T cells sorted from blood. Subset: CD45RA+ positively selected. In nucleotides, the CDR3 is TGTGCCAGTAGTTCTCAGGGACAGGGGTACTACGAGCAGTACTTC. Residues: CASSSQGQGYYEQYF.